These 13 T cell receptor beta chains originate from one sample sequenced in a study of blood T cell repertoires in COVID-19. Generated by immunoSEQ multiplex PCR, the TCRdb table keeps only in-frame clones and is missing some. Of tens of thousands of clones in the sample, roughly 78% were seen once. Sequenced material: peripheral blood. The origin of the receptors is a woman over 75 with acute or convalescent COVID-19.

This chain joins TRBV7-7 and TRBJ1-4, with 9 bases identical to TRBD1. The CDR3 sequence is 14 residues long. The V and J ends lost 5 bases and 8 bases, in that order; junction bases with no gene match: 6. Germline-derived CDR1 and CDR2 are SSHAT and FNYEAQ (reference sequence). CDR3 sequence (DNA): TGTGCCAGCAGCCCGGGACAGGGTCCCGAAAAACTGTTTTTT. Protein sequence: CASSPGQGPEKLFF.

The chain is built from TRBV18 and TRBJ2-1, with TRBD2 identical over 10 bases. The V segment lost 3 bases and the J segment 0 bases; nucleotides outside the gene matches: 8. Germline CDR1 reads KGHSH; CDR2 reads LQKENI. The CDR3 length is 18 residues. CDR3 DNA: TGTGCCAGCTCACCTCAACTTTCTAGCGGGAGCTCCTACAATGAGCAGTTCTTC. Amino acid sequence: CASSPQLSSGSSYNEQFF.

This chain uses TRBV5-1 with TRBJ2-5, with D unclear. This CDR3 is 14 amino acids long. V was pared by 3 bases and J by 2 bases, with 11 bases between. The germline V gene has CDR1 SGHRS and CDR2 YFSETQ. CDR3 bases: TGCGCCAGCAGCTATGGCGGAGTTCAAGAGACCCAGTACTTC. This gives the protein CASSYGGVQETQYF.

The rearrangement joins TRBV23-1 to TRBJ2-1; 7 nucleotides match TRBD1. TRBV23-1 is an ORF, and what it does is uncertain. Losses at the gene ends were 4 bases for V and 8 bases for J; bases not matched to a gene: 14. This CDR3 spans 16 amino acids. The CDR3, as DNA: TGCGCCAGCAGTCTACAGGGGAGTCCATGTTTAGATGAGCAGTTCTTC. Translating it yields CASSLQGSPCLDEQFF.

This chain links TRBV6-5 with TRBJ2-1, with 9 positions matching TRBD2. The CDR3 has 14 amino acids. Unmatched junction bases numbered 11, after V lost 8 bases and J lost 9 bases. CDR1 is MNHEY, CDR2 SVGAGI, per germline. In nucleotides, the CDR3 is TGTGCCAGCGAAGCCGGGACTAGCAACGGTGAGCAGTTCTTC. Translating gives CASEAGTSNGEQFF.

The J gene is TRBJ2-7, the V gene TRBV6-1; D ambiguous. V lost 1 base and J lost 4, with 8 bases in between. This CDR3 is built from 13 residues. Germline loops: CDR1 MNHNS, CDR2 SASEGT. The CDR3 region has the DNA TGTGCCAGCAGTGAAGGTAGTCTGTACGAGCAGTACTTC. Translated, it gives CASSEGSLYEQYF.

This chain joins TRBV2 and TRBJ1-4; the match to TRBD1 covers 7 bases. CDR3 length: 14 residues. V lost 4 bases, J lost 8 bases, and 7 bases stayed unmatched. In germline, CDR1 is SNHLY, CDR2 FYNNEI. In DNA form, the CDR3 reads TGTGCCAGCAGTGCGGCGACAGGGAGGGAAAAACTGTTTTTT. Residues: CASSAATGREKLFF.

The rearrangement links TRBV7-9 to TRBJ2-2; possible D gene TRBD2, 5 bases. The ends were cut back, 2 bases at V and 0 bases at J, with 13 bases in the middle. Germline CDR1 SEHNR, CDR2 FQNEAQ (reference sequence). The CDR3 is made up of 17 amino acids. In DNA form, the CDR3 reads TGTGCCAGCAGCTTATCAGAGTTGACTACGAACACCGGGGAGCTGTTTTTT. Protein product: CASSLSELTTNTGELFF.

This chain joins TRBV7-9 and TRBJ2-3; D call uncertain. The CDR3 runs 13 residues. Germline V gene data show CDR1 as SEHNR and CDR2 as FQNEAQ (reference sequence). The V end was cut by 8 bases, the J end by 2 bases, with 11 bases between. The CDR3 coding sequence is TGTGCCAGCCGATCTCAACACACAGATACGCAGTATTTT. Translating gives CASRSQHTDTQYF.

The chain employs TRBV29-1 and TRBJ2-7, with 7 bases aligning to TRBD2. Germline V gene sequence: CDR1 SQVTM, CDR2 ANQGSEA. Losses at the gene ends were 4 bases for V and 0 bases for J; bases not matched to a gene: 21. The CDR3 has 19 residues. Here the CDR3 reads CSVVPSPTLAAQYSYEQYF. In nucleotides, the CDR3 is TGCAGCGTTGTCCCCTCCCCCACGCTAGCGGCTCAATACTCCTACGAGCAGTACTTC.

The chain recombines TRBV7-8 with TRBJ1-5; TRBD1 agrees at 9 bases. The germline gives CDR1 SGHVS, CDR2 FQNEAQ. Germline trimming cut 2 bases from V and 3 bases from J; bases unmatched to any gene: 5. CDR3 length equals 16 residues. The CDR3 DNA sequence: TGTGCCAGCAGCTTATTGACAGGGGGTCCCAATCAGCCCCAGCATTTT. The encoded protein is CASSLLTGGPNQPQHF. The full variable domain, with the rest looked up from reference TRBV7-8 and TRBJ1-5, is GAGVSQSPRYKVAKRGQDVALRCDPISGHVSLFWYQQALGQGPEFLTYFQNEAQLDKSGLPSDRFFAERPEGSVSTLKIQRTQQEDSAVYLCASSLLTGGPNQPQHFGDGTRLSIL.

The V gene is TRBV2, the J gene TRBJ2-7; perhaps TRBD2 as D (5 bases). The germline V and J ends were trimmed by 4 bases and 3 bases, with 10 bases remaining between them. The CDR3 sequence is 13 residues long. Germline CDR1 and CDR2: SNHLY and FYNNEI. CDR3 in DNA: TGTGCCAGCAGTGGCGGACTTATCTACGAGCAGTACTTC. Residues: CASSGGLIYEQYF.

The chain combines TRBV18 with TRBJ2-7; 10 bases fit TRBD1. CDR3 length equals 15 residues. Germline V gene sequence: CDR1 KGHSH, CDR2 LQKENI. The junction had 1 base not matched to a gene; V was cut back by 1 base and J by 1 base. CDR3 bases: TGTGCCAGCTCACCACGGGACAGGGGTTCCTACGAGCAGTACTTC. It yields the protein CASSPRDRGSYEQYF.